These T cell receptor beta chains were read from a single sample in a study of early T cells in non-severe SARS-CoV-2 infection. TCRdb reprocessed the 5' RACE reads with MiXCR, giving one entry per CDR3 protein. The profile shows about 130,000 distinct CDR3 sequences, about 16% of them singletons. The sequenced material came from whole blood. Receptors were obtained from an adult who was a healthcare worker with PCR-confirmed SARS-CoV-2 infection or an uninfected control (not recorded which). Both conserved end residues are part of each CDR3. D genes are given only for firm matches. Where a row states a size, it is once, few, many or the class of an expanded clone; other rows omit it.

D gene: -; J gene: TRBJ1-1; clone size: -; V gene: TRBV20-1; CDR3 DNA: TGCAGTGCCCCGAGGGGAATGAACACTGAAGCTTTCTTT; CDR3 protein: CSAPRGMNTEAFF
D gene: TRBD2; J gene: TRBJ2-7; clone size: -; V gene: TRBV9; CDR3 DNA: TGTGCCAGCAGCGTATTTCTAATCAGGGAGGGCTGGTGGTACGAGCAGTACTTC; CDR3 protein: CASSVFLIREGWWYEQYF
D gene: -; J gene: TRBJ2-7; clone size: few; V gene: TRBV25-1; CDR3 DNA: TGTGCCAGCAGTGAATCTAACAGGACCTACGAGCAGTACTTC; CDR3 protein: CASSESNRTYEQYF
D gene: TRBD2; J gene: TRBJ2-3; clone size: few; V gene: TRBV5-5; CDR3 DNA: TGTGCCAGCAGCCGGAGGACTAGCGGGGATACAGATACGCAGTATTTT; CDR3 protein: CASSRRTSGDTDTQYF
D gene: TRBD1; J gene: TRBJ2-1; clone size: -; V gene: TRBV20-1; CDR3 DNA: TGCAGTGCCCCCGGGACAGTCTGGAATGAGCAGTTCTTC; CDR3 protein: CSAPGTVWNEQFF
D gene: -; J gene: TRBJ1-2; clone size: -; V gene: TRBV28; CDR3 DNA: TGTGCCAGCGGAAGACAAGATCATGGCTACACCTTC; CDR3 protein: CASGRQDHGYTF
D gene: -; J gene: TRBJ1-1; clone size: few; V gene: TRBV4-2; CDR3 DNA: TGTGCCAGCAGCCCGGAGAGGAGGATGAACACTGAAGCTTTCTTT; CDR3 protein: CASSPERRMNTEAFF
D gene: -; J gene: TRBJ2-1; clone size: -; V gene: TRBV7-6; CDR3 DNA: TGTGCCAGCAGCTTAGAGGGGGGGACTCGTGGGAATGAGCAGTTCTTC; CDR3 protein: CASSLEGGTRGNEQFF
D gene: -; J gene: TRBJ2-3; clone size: -; V gene: TRBV29-1; CDR3 DNA: TGCAGCGCCGCGGGCCGCACAGATACGCAGTATTTT; CDR3 protein: CSAAGRTDTQYF
D gene: -; J gene: TRBJ2-1; clone size: -; V gene: TRBV29-1; CDR3 DNA: TGCAGCGTTGGCTCCTGGGGGGGGCCATACAATGAGCAGTTCTTC; CDR3 protein: CSVGSWGGPYNEQFF
D gene: TRBD2; J gene: TRBJ2-1; clone size: few; V gene: TRBV4-1; CDR3 DNA: TGCGCCAGCAGCCATTCCCGGGGGGAATCCTACAATGAGCAGTTCTTC; CDR3 protein: CASSHSRGESYNEQFF
D gene: -; J gene: TRBJ2-3; clone size: -; V gene: TRBV25-1; CDR3 DNA: TGTGCCAGCAGTGATATGTCAGGGTTCTTCACAGATACGCAGTATTTT; CDR3 protein: CASSDMSGFFTDTQYF
D gene: -; J gene: TRBJ2-7; clone size: -; V gene: TRBV5-1; CDR3 DNA: TGCGCCAGCAGCTTGGACCCCGCGGCACTCTCCTACGAGCAGTACTTC; CDR3 protein: CASSLDPAALSYEQYF
D gene: -; J gene: TRBJ1-2; clone size: few; V gene: TRBV12-3/TRBV12-4; CDR3 DNA: TGTGCCAGCAGCCTACGAGGGATTCCGGGCCATGGCTACACCTTC; CDR3 protein: CASSLRGIPGHGYTF
D gene: TRBD1; J gene: TRBJ2-7; clone size: -; V gene: TRBV6-1; CDR3 DNA: TGTGCCAGCACCTCGAGGGGGACAGGGGGGCGCGAGCAGTACTTC; CDR3 protein: CASTSRGTGGREQYF
D gene: -; J gene: TRBJ2-3; clone size: -; V gene: TRBV10-1; CDR3 DNA: TGCGCCAGCGGAAGGGGTTCTCGCACAGATACGCAGTATTTT; CDR3 protein: CASGRGSRTDTQYF
D gene: -; J gene: TRBJ2-1; clone size: many; V gene: TRBV4-1; CDR3 DNA: TGCGCCAGCAGCCAAGGTCTAGCGCACTACAATGAGCAGTTCTTC; CDR3 protein: CASSQGLAHYNEQFF
D gene: TRBD2; J gene: TRBJ2-5; clone size: few; V gene: TRBV5-6; CDR3 DNA: TGTGCCAGCAGCCCCCGGGACTATCAAGAGACCCAGTACTTC; CDR3 protein: CASSPRDYQETQYF
D gene: -; J gene: TRBJ2-3; clone size: -; V gene: TRBV5-1; CDR3 DNA: TGCGCCAGCAGCCGGGACAATCAGGACGCAGATACGCAGTATTTT; CDR3 protein: CASSRDNQDADTQYF
D gene: TRBD2; J gene: TRBJ2-2; clone size: -; V gene: TRBV30; CDR3 DNA: TGTGCCTGGACAGCGGGGGGAGTCGGCACCGGGGAGCTGTTTTTT; CDR3 protein: CAWTAGGVGTGELFF
D gene: -; J gene: TRBJ1-1; clone size: -; V gene: TRBV6-6; CDR3 DNA: TGTGCCAGCAGTTCTTGGAACACTGAAGCTTTCTTT; CDR3 protein: CASSSWNTEAFF
D gene: -; J gene: TRBJ1-1; clone size: few; V gene: TRBV21-1; CDR3 DNA: TGTGCCAGCGGAGGCAGCCAAGCTTTCTTT; CDR3 protein: CASGGSQAFF
D gene: -; J gene: TRBJ1-1; clone size: few; V gene: TRBV18; CDR3 DNA: TGTGCCAGCTCGGGGGACGGACAGAACACTGAAGCTTTCTTT; CDR3 protein: CASSGDGQNTEAFF
D gene: -; J gene: TRBJ1-1; clone size: many; V gene: TRBV18; CDR3 DNA: TGTGCCAGCTCACCATTGGAAGGGGGAGGAATGAACACTGAAGCTTTCTTT; CDR3 protein: CASSPLEGGGMNTEAFF
D gene: -; J gene: TRBJ1-3; clone size: -; V gene: TRBV7-9; CDR3 DNA: TGTGCCAGCAGCCCAGGACTCTCTGGAAACACCATATATTTT; CDR3 protein: CASSPGLSGNTIYF
D gene: -; J gene: TRBJ2-3; clone size: -; V gene: TRBV10-2; CDR3 DNA: TGCGCCAGCAGTGAGATGGTAGCGGATACGCAGTATTTT; CDR3 protein: CASSEMVADTQYF
D gene: -; J gene: TRBJ1-1; clone size: -; V gene: TRBV7-3; CDR3 DNA: TGTGCCAGCAGCTTAGGGGAGGGTCTTGAAGCTTTCTTT; CDR3 protein: CASSLGEGLEAFF
D gene: -; J gene: TRBJ2-2; clone size: few; V gene: TRBV30; CDR3 DNA: TGTGCCTGGACAGGGGCACCGAACACCGGGGAGCTGTTTTTT; CDR3 protein: CAWTGAPNTGELFF
D gene: -; J gene: TRBJ2-3; clone size: -; V gene: TRBV20-1; CDR3 DNA: TGCAGTGCTAGAGCCAGGGCCGATACGCAGTATTTT; CDR3 protein: CSARARADTQYF
D gene: -; J gene: TRBJ2-2; clone size: -; V gene: TRBV11-2; CDR3 DNA: TGTGCCAGCAGCTGGGCCGGGGAGCTGTTTTTT; CDR3 protein: CASSWAGELFF
D gene: -; J gene: TRBJ1-6; clone size: -; V gene: TRBV5-4; CDR3 DNA: TGTGCCAGCAGCTTGGGGCAGCCTTCACCCCTCCACTTT; CDR3 protein: CASSLGQPSPLHF
D gene: TRBD2; J gene: TRBJ2-3; clone size: -; V gene: TRBV3-1; CDR3 DNA: TGTGCCAGCAGCCCTAGCGGGGGAATATATACGCAGTATTTT; CDR3 protein: CASSPSGGIYTQYF
D gene: -; J gene: TRBJ1-2; clone size: -; V gene: TRBV7-2; CDR3 DNA: TGTGCCAGCAGCGCGGGACTGGATTATGGCTACACCTTC; CDR3 protein: CASSAGLDYGYTF
D gene: -; J gene: TRBJ1-3; clone size: -; V gene: TRBV4-1; CDR3 DNA: TGCGCCAGCAGCCTCCAACCGGGCCCCCCCGGAAACACCATATATTTT; CDR3 protein: CASSLQPGPPGNTIYF
D gene: -; J gene: TRBJ2-5; clone size: -; V gene: TRBV6-2/TRBV6-3; CDR3 DNA: TGTGCCAGCAGTTATTCACCCTTTAACCCGCGGGCAAACCAAGAGACCCAGTACTTC; CDR3 protein: CASSYSPFNPRANQETQYF
D gene: -; J gene: TRBJ2-5; clone size: few; V gene: TRBV3-1; CDR3 DNA: TGTGCCAGCAGCCAAGATCTCCGGCAAGAGACCCAGTACTTC; CDR3 protein: CASSQDLRQETQYF
D gene: TRBD1; J gene: TRBJ2-3; clone size: -; V gene: TRBV28; CDR3 DNA: TGTGCCAGCAGGTCGGGACAGCCTTACACAGATACGCAGTATTTT; CDR3 protein: CASRSGQPYTDTQYF
D gene: TRBD1; J gene: TRBJ1-1; clone size: -; V gene: TRBV18; CDR3 DNA: TGTGCCAGCTCACATACCGACGTGTCAGGGGGCAGCGCTGAAGCTTTCTTT; CDR3 protein: CASSHTDVSGGSAEAFF
D gene: -; J gene: TRBJ1-2; clone size: few; V gene: TRBV10-3; CDR3 DNA: TGTGCCACCGTAGGAGGCTATGGCTACACCTTC; CDR3 protein: CATVGGYGYTF
D gene: TRBD1; J gene: TRBJ2-3; clone size: -; V gene: TRBV7-2; CDR3 DNA: TGTGCCAGCAGCTTGGACAGGGCGATAAAAGCGCAATATTTT; CDR3 protein: CASSLDRAIKAQYF
D gene: TRBD1; J gene: TRBJ2-7; clone size: few; V gene: TRBV7-9; CDR3 DNA: TGTGCCAGCAGCGAACGACAGGGGATGCACGAGCAGTACTTC; CDR3 protein: CASSERQGMHEQYF
D gene: -; J gene: TRBJ2-4; clone size: -; V gene: TRBV18; CDR3 DNA: TGTGCCAGCTCACACGACGGAGAAAACATTCAGTACTTC; CDR3 protein: CASSHDGENIQYF
D gene: TRBD1; J gene: TRBJ1-2; clone size: -; V gene: TRBV19; CDR3 DNA: TGTGCCAGTCGAGGGACAGTTCAATCTGGCTACACCTTC; CDR3 protein: CASRGTVQSGYTF
D gene: TRBD2; J gene: TRBJ2-1; clone size: -; V gene: TRBV3-1; CDR3 DNA: TGTGTCAGCAGCCAAGTGTCGGGGGGAAATGAGCAGTTCTTC; CDR3 protein: CVSSQVSGGNEQFF
D gene: -; J gene: TRBJ2-3; clone size: -; V gene: TRBV10-3; CDR3 DNA: TGTGCCATCAGTGAGTCGGGCGGAGATACGCAGTATTTT; CDR3 protein: CAISESGGDTQYF
D gene: -; J gene: TRBJ2-7; clone size: -; V gene: TRBV3-1; CDR3 DNA: TGTGCCAGCAGCCAAGGACTGGAGCAGTACTTC; CDR3 protein: CASSQGLEQYF